The rows below give T cell receptor beta chains drawn from one sample of a study of chemoradiotherapy in HPV16-positive cancers. Some clones are missing from TCRdb's copy, which holds only in-frame ones; the method was immunoSEQ multiplex PCR. This table has some 8,100 clones, over 65% appearing once. The sample was collected from a patient who underwent chemoradiotherapy. These receptors came from a human donor with HPV-associated anogenital cancer. Both conserved end residues are part of each CDR3. The order of the fields is CDR3 DNA, CDR3 protein, J gene, V gene, D gene, clone size. The D gene is left open where the match is weak. Not every row has a clone size; where given, it reads once, few, many or a size class.

DNA: TGTGCCAGTAGTACGGGATGGGACAGATCCTATGGCTACACCTTC
CDR3: CASSTGWDRSYGYTF
J: TRBJ1-2
V: TRBV19
D: TRBD1
size: NA

DNA: TGTGCCAGTAGTATGATGTATAGGGCAGGGGTGCGAAATGAGCAGTTCTTC
CDR3: CASSMMYRAGVRNEQFF
J: TRBJ2-1
V: TRBV19
D: NA
size: NA

DNA: TGTGCCAGCAGCTTTCAGGGCAGAAACACTGAAGCTTTCTTT
CDR3: CASSFQGRNTEAFF
J: TRBJ1-1
V: TRBV5-8
D: NA
size: NA

DNA: TGTGCCAGCAGTCCTACGAGGCTAGCGGGGGGGCCTAATGAGCAGTTCTTC
CDR3: CASSPTRLAGGPNEQFF
J: TRBJ2-1
V: TRBV7-9
D: TRBD2
size: NA

DNA: TGTGCCAGCTGGAGAACTGCCAGCGATAACTATGGCTACACCTTC
CDR3: CASWRTASDNYGYTF
J: TRBJ1-2
V: TRBV6-6
D: NA
size: NA

DNA: TGTGCCAGCAGCTTAGCTAAAGGTGGGTGGCAGTTCTTC
CDR3: CASSLAKGGWQFF
J: TRBJ2-1
V: TRBV7-2
D: NA
size: NA

DNA: TGTGCCAGCAGCCCCTCTAGCCGAAACTCCTACGAGCAGTACTTC
CDR3: CASSPSSRNSYEQYF
J: TRBJ2-7
V: TRBV7-9
D: NA
size: few

DNA: TGCGCCAGCAGCCAGTATTCAGGGCGAGAGCTGTTTTTT
CDR3: CASSQYSGRELFF
J: TRBJ2-2
V: TRBV4-3
D: NA
size: once

DNA: TGTGCCAGCAGTCGAGGACAGGAGTATGAAAAACTGTTTTTT
CDR3: CASSRGQEYEKLFF
J: TRBJ1-4
V: TRBV14
D: TRBD1
size: NA

DNA: TGTGCCAGCAGCCATGCAACAGGGGACTATGGCTACACCTTC
CDR3: CASSHATGDYGYTF
J: TRBJ1-2
V: TRBV7-3
D: TRBD1
size: NA

DNA: TGTGCCAGCAGCCGAACTGATACGGGGAATAGTGCTACGCAGTATTTT
CDR3: CASSRTDTGNSATQYF
J: TRBJ2-3
V: TRBV7-6
D: NA
size: NA

DNA: TGCGCCAGCACCCTAGGGGGCCCGGGGGCAACTAGCGGGCGTGAGCAGTACTTC
CDR3: CASTLGGPGATSGREQYF
J: TRBJ2-7
V: TRBV4-1
D: TRBD2
size: NA

DNA: TGTGCCAGCAGCGTAGGTACAGCAAACTATGGCTACACCTTC
CDR3: CASSVGTANYGYTF
J: TRBJ1-2
V: TRBV9
D: NA
size: NA

DNA: TGCGCCAGCAGCCAAGAGTTACAGGGGGCAAACGGCTACACCTTC
CDR3: CASSQELQGANGYTF
J: TRBJ1-2
V: TRBV4-3
D: TRBD1
size: large

DNA: TGTGCCAGCAGCCAGGGGACCCGCGAGAATCAGCCCCAGCATTTT
CDR3: CASSQGTRENQPQHF
J: TRBJ1-5
V: TRBV7-2
D: NA
size: NA

DNA: TGTGCCAGCAGCTTAGCGCGCAGGGCCTCTAACTATGGCTACACCTTC
CDR3: CASSLARRASNYGYTF
J: TRBJ1-2
V: TRBV7-8
D: NA
size: NA

DNA: TGTGCCAGCAGCCAAGCGGGGGCGGGGGGTGATGAGACCCAGTACTTC
CDR3: CASSQAGAGGDETQYF
J: TRBJ2-5
V: TRBV4-2
D: TRBD2
size: once

DNA: TGTGCCAGCTCACCTTTCTCCGACGCCGCTAACTATGGCTACACCTTC
CDR3: CASSPFSDAANYGYTF
J: TRBJ1-2
V: TRBV18
D: NA
size: NA

DNA: TGTGCCAGCAGCCGTTTACTCACTACCGAGCAGTACTTC
CDR3: CASSRLLTTEQYF
J: TRBJ2-7
V: TRBV6-5
D: NA
size: NA

DNA: TGTGCCATCGGGACTAGCGGGGGGGCGATGGCAGATACGCAGTATTTT
CDR3: CAIGTSGGAMADTQYF
J: TRBJ2-3
V: TRBV10-3
D: TRBD2
size: few

DNA: TGTGCCAGCAGTGAAGGGTTAGGGGACGATAATTCACCCCTCCACTTT
CDR3: CASSEGLGDDNSPLHF
J: TRBJ1-6
V: TRBV6-1
D: NA
size: NA

DNA: TGTGCCAGCAGTTTAAATTCACCCCTCCACTTT
CDR3: CASSLNSPLHF
J: TRBJ1-6
V: TRBV28
D: NA
size: NA

DNA: TGTGCCAGCAGCTTAGGGACAGGGGTGGATCATGGCTACACCTTC
CDR3: CASSLGTGVDHGYTF
J: TRBJ1-2
V: TRBV7-2
D: TRBD1
size: NA

DNA: TGTGCCAGCAGCTCAACAATCACAGATACGCAGTATTTT
CDR3: CASSSTITDTQYF
J: TRBJ2-3
V: TRBV5-6
D: NA
size: once

DNA: TGTGCCAGCAGCTTCAGACAGGGGACAGATACGCAGTATTTT
CDR3: CASSFRQGTDTQYF
J: TRBJ2-3
V: TRBV5-6
D: TRBD1
size: NA

DNA: TGTGCCAGCAGCTCCTCCGGGACAGGGTCCTACGAGCAGTACTTC
CDR3: CASSSSGTGSYEQYF
J: TRBJ2-7
V: TRBV9
D: TRBD1
size: NA

DNA: TGTGCCAGCAGCCAAGAAGGAGAAATCACTGAAGCTTTCTTT
CDR3: CASSQEGEITEAFF
J: TRBJ1-1
V: TRBV4-2
D: NA
size: NA

DNA: TGTGCCAGCAGTACCGGGGCCAACTATGGCTACACCTTC
CDR3: CASSTGANYGYTF
J: TRBJ1-2
V: TRBV6-5
D: NA
size: NA

DNA: TGTGCCAGCATCCAACGCGCGGGGATCACTGAAGCTTTCTTT
CDR3: CASIQRAGITEAFF
J: TRBJ1-1
V: TRBV27
D: NA
size: NA

DNA: TGTGCCAGCAGTTTAGGGCAGGGCTACAGATCACCCCTCCACTTT
CDR3: CASSLGQGYRSPLHF
J: TRBJ1-6
V: TRBV28
D: NA
size: NA

DNA: TGTGCCAGCAGTTATAAGAGGAGGAGCAATCAGCCCCAGCATTTT
CDR3: CASSYKRRSNQPQHF
J: TRBJ1-5
V: TRBV6-8
D: NA
size: medium-sized

DNA: TGTGCCAGCAGCTTGTCGGGTTTAAGCTCCTACGAGCAGTACTTC
CDR3: CASSLSGLSSYEQYF
J: TRBJ2-7
V: TRBV5-5
D: NA
size: few

DNA: TGTGCCAGCAGCTCCTGGACTAGCGGGAGATCTAGCACAGATACGCAGTATTTT
CDR3: CASSSWTSGRSSTDTQYF
J: TRBJ2-3
V: TRBV7-2
D: TRBD2
size: NA

DNA: TGTGCCAGCAGCCCCCTGTCCTCCTACGAGCAGTACTTC
CDR3: CASSPLSSYEQYF
J: TRBJ2-7
V: TRBV6-6
D: NA
size: NA

DNA: TGTGCCAGCTCACCACGACAGGGGGCGGACACCGGGGAGCTGTTTTTT
CDR3: CASSPRQGADTGELFF
J: TRBJ2-2
V: TRBV18
D: TRBD1
size: NA

DNA: TGTGCCAGCAGCCAAACCCCGAGCGGGGGTTCTGCCAAAAACATTCAGTACTTC
CDR3: CASSQTPSGGSAKNIQYF
J: TRBJ2-4
V: TRBV4-2
D: TRBD2
size: NA